This T cell receptor (beta chain) was identified during a study of T cell responses to AZD1222 COVID-19 vaccine. Assay used: immunoSEQ multiplex PCR; TCRdb lists only in-frame clones, some missing. The sample lists tens of thousands of clones; roughly 93% were seen once. The germline V gene has CDR1 LNHDA and CDR2 SQIVND (reference sequence). The CDR3 contains 13 residues. V dropped 5 bases and J dropped 4 bases, with 9 bases sitting between them. The source was peripheral blood, collected on day 0 of AZD1222 vaccination. This TCR came from an adult in good health. This chain connects TRBV19 to TRBJ2-1; D remains ambiguous. CDR3 DNA: TGTGCCAGTAGTCTCCCTATATACAATGAGCAGTTCTTC. Translating gives CASSLPIYNEQFF.